This TCR beta chain was sequenced for a study of blood T cell repertoires in COVID-19. The CDR3 totals 11 residues. Trimming pared 2 bases from V and 10 bases from J, leaving 9 bases between. Germline CDR1 and CDR2: SGHDT and YYEEEE. Clones were read by immunoSEQ multiplex PCR, and TCRdb kept only the in-frame ones, dropping some. There are roughly 63,000 clones in the sample; 70% to 80% occur only once, and 32% lies in the top ten. Input material: peripheral blood. This sequence was found in a human donor in a cohort sampled during active COVID-19. V is TRBV5-6 and J is TRBJ1-1; D remains ambiguous. The CDR3 DNA follows: TGTGCCAGCAGCTTCGGGAGCAGAGCTTTCTTT. Translation: CASSFGSRAFF.